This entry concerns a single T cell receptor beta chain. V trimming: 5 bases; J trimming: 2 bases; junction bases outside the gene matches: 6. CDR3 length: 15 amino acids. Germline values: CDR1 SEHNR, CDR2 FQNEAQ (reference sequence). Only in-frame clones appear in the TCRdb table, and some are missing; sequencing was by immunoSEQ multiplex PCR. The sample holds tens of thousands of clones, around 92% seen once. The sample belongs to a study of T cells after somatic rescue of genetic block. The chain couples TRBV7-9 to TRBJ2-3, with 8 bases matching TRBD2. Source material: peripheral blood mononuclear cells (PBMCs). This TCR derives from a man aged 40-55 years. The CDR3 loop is CASSLGGLATDTQYF. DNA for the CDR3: TGTGCCAGCAGCCTCGGCGGACTAGCCACAGATACGCAGTATTTT.